This TCR beta chain stems from a study of T-cell reconstitution after alpha-beta-depleted transplantation in children. Unique molecular identifiers were used to barcode this TCRbeta library. TCRdb re-derived calls from the PCR reads in MiXCR, one entry per CDR3 protein. The sample shows roughly 500,000 distinct CDR3 sequences, around 12% of them seen only once. In germline, CDR1 is SGHTA, CDR2 FQGTGA. V gave up 5 bases and J gave up 2 bases, with 16 bases separating them. The CDR3 covers 16 residues. This chain links TRBV7-3 with TRBJ2-1; D is possibly TRBD2 (7 bases). The receptor was derived from a human donor who donated a stem cell graft to a child with combined immunodeficiency. The sequenced sample was PBMCs from the stem cell graft donor, obtained from the stem cell graft. The CDR3 nucleotides read TGTGCCAGCAGCCCCGGGGGGCGTGGGGCCTACAATGAGCAGTTCTTC. Its translation: CASSPGGRGAYNEQFF.